This T cell receptor (beta chain) was sequenced during a study of pediatric ulcerative colitis. Study-wide points: Ulcerative colitis patients shared more blood-rectal clones than controls. Rectal pinch biopsies may include blood-derived T cells.

The rectum was sampled with one to two pinch biopsies at colonoscopy. In the case of this clone: Antigen unknown.

Profiling relied on immunoSEQ multiplex PCR, and the TCRdb table lists in-frame clones only, not all of them. This table has fewer than 30,000 clones, 55% to 75% appearing once. The V gene end was trimmed by 1 base and the J gene end by 4 bases; junction bases not matched to a gene: 8. Germline-derived CDR1 and CDR2 are MNHNS and SASEGT. The CDR3 has 18 residues. The sequence was collected from a boy between 5 and 17 years old with severe ulcerative colitis. The sequenced sample was gut tissue. The chain couples TRBV6-1 to TRBJ2-7; the match to TRBD2 covers 15 bases. This CDR3 is CASSEGGLAGGPTYEQYF. The CDR3 coding sequence is TGTGCCAGCAGTGAAGGGGGACTAGCGGGAGGCCCTACGTACGAGCAGTACTTC.